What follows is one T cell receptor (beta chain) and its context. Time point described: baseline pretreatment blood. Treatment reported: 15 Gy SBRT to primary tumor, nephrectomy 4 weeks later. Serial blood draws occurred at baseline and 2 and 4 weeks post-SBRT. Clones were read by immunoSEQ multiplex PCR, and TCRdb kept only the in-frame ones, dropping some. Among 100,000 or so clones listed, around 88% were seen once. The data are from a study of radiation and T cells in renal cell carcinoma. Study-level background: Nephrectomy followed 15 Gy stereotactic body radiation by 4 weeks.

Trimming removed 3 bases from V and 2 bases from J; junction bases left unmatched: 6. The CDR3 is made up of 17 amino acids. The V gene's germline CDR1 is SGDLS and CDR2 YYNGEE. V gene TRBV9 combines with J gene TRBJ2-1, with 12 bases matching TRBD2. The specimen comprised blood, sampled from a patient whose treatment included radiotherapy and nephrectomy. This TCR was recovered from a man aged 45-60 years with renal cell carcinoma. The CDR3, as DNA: TGTGCCAGCAGCGAGGGGACTAGCGGGTCCACCTACAATGAGCAGTTCTTC. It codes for CASSEGTSGSTYNEQFF.